This T cell receptor (beta chain) derives from a study of CD8 T cells in Susac syndrome (dated by TCRdb to the late 2010s). About the full investigation: Of the Susac syndrome patients who were sequenced, about six had clinically active disease and fewer than ten were in clinical remission. Whether CD8+ T cell activation and differentiation in Susac syndrome was antigen driven was tested using repertoire sequencing. At blood withdrawal, Susac syndrome patients were therapy-naive, treated with corticosteroids (with IVIg additionally given to some), or treated with IVIg alone. The investigation overall reported the following: No clonal expansion was detected in the CD4+ T cell repertoire of Susac syndrome patients. The number of individuals in the TCR sequencing and HLA analysis was acknowledged as relatively small.

As concerns this clonotype: This receptor's antigen is unknown. Qualities for individual bases were not recorded, and no much larger clone is one base off.

RNA was extracted using the RNeasy kit, and roughly 0.45 to 1 ug of the RNA was reverse transcribed with random hexamers. The immunoSEQ multiplex PCR assay, covering 54 Vbeta and 13 Jbeta segments, was used to amplify TCR beta CDR3 regions. PCR amplification bias was corrected by using a synthetic template baseline for primer optimization and computational correction. The study's processing was this. Reads were annotated to V, D and J genes according to IMGT and were analyzed with immunoSEQ Analyzer, with only productive sequences retained. Clonality was calculated as one minus the Shannon entropy normalized by log2 of the number of productive unique sequences. For each patient and control, public and private clones were evaluated within the 100 most prevalent clones. A clone was defined as Susac-specific if it was absent from the healthy and MS cohorts, from some 1,100 published viral clones and from other ImmuneACCESS disease sequences. The public reads were reprocessed in TCRdb via fastp at Q25 and MiXCR, keeping in-frame beta chains. Each record represents a unique CDR3 protein, reported with the most common genes and DNA among its rows. What appears here as the V and J calls and clone size reflects TCRdb's work, not the paper's. The sample table holds about 210,000 distinct CDR3 sequences, of which approximately 94% were seen once. The ten biggest clones cover around 0.16% of the sample.

Peripheral blood CD8+ and CD4+ T cells from healthy donors, Susac syndrome patients and multiple sclerosis patients were profiled by high-throughput TCR beta sequencing. The Susac syndrome patients fulfilled recently defined diagnostic criteria for definite or probable disease. CD8+ TEMRA cells were enriched by FACS, while bulk CD8+ and CD4+ T cells were purified by magnetic negative isolation. Blood was collected in EDTA tubes and processed within 24 hours, with PBMCs isolated through density gradient centrifugation. PBMCs intended for TCR sequencing were frozen in liquid nitrogen and were later thawed in a 37 degrees C water bath. The sorted or isolated CD4+, CD8+ and CD8+ TEMRA cells had a purity of 90% or higher. According to the germline V gene, CDR1 reads MNHEY and CDR2 reads SVGEGT. From the cysteine up to the phenylalanine, the CDR3 has a length of 16 residues. Of the read, only the CDR3 DNA is kept; its 48 bases are in frame from base 1. The germline ends are 20 bases apart after V is trimmed by 6 bases and J by 5 bases.

Sequenced: CD4+ T cells from PBMCs. The TCR originated in a human donor with Susac syndrome. Recombination linked TRBV6-2 or TRBV6-3 to TRBJ2-1; the D gene could be either TRBD1 or TRBD2, each agreeing at 5 bases. CDR3 reads: CASRGVRQPRDNEQFF. The base sequence is TGTGCCAGCAGGGGGGTGCGTCAGCCGCGGGACAATGAGCAGTTCTTC.